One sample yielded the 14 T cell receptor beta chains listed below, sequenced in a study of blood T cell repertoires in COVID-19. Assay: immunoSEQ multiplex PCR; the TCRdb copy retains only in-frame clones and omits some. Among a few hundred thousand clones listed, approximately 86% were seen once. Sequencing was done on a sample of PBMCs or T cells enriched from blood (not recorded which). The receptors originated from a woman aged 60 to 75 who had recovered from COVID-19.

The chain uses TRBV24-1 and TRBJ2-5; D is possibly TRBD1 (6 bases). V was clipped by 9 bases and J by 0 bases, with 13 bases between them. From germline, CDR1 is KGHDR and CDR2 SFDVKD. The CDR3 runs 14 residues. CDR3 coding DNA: TGTGCCACCTCGTTGGCAGGGGACCAAGAGACCCAGTACTTC. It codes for CATSLAGDQETQYF.

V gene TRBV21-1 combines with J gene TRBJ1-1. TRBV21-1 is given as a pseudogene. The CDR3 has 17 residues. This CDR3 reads CASSKALSGILNTEAFF. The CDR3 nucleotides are TGTGCCAGCAGCAAAGCGCTTTCGGGGATTTTGAACACTGAAGCTTTCTTT.

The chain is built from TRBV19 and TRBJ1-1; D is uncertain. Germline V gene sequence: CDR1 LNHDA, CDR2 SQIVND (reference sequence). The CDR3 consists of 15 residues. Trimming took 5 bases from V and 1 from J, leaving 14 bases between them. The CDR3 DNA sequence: TGTGCCAGTAGTCCTGGCCCGAACCGGAACACTGAAGCTTTCTTT. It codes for CASSPGPNRNTEAFF. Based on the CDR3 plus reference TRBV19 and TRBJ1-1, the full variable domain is DGGITQSPKYLFRKEGQNVTLSCEQNLNHDAMYWYRQDPGQGLRLIYYSQIVNDFQKGDIAEGYSVSREKKESFPLTVTSAQKNPTAFYLCASSPGPNRNTEAFFGQGTRLTVV.

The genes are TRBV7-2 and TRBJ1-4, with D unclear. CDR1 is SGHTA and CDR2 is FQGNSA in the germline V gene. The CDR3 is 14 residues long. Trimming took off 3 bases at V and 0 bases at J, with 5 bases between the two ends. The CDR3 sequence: CASSFTATNEKLFF. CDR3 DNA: TGTGCCAGCAGCTTCACTGCAACTAATGAAAAACTGTTTTTT.

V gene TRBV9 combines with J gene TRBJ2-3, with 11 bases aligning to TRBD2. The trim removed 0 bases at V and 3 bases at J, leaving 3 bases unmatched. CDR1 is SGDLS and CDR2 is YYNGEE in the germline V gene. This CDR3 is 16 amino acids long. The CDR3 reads CASSVGSGGGTDTQYF. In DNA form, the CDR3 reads TGTGCCAGCAGCGTAGGTAGCGGGGGGGGGACAGATACGCAGTATTTT.

CDR3 in amino acids: CASSFRVFTEAFF. In nucleotides, the CDR3 is TGTGCCAGCAGTTTCAGGGTTTTCACTGAAGCTTTCTTT. V usage is TRBV6-5 and J usage is TRBJ1-1, with a weak D call TRBD1 (5 bases). V lost 4 bases and J lost 4, with 10 bases in between. CDR1 and CDR2 (germline): MNHEY, SVGAGI. The CDR3 sequence is 13 residues long.

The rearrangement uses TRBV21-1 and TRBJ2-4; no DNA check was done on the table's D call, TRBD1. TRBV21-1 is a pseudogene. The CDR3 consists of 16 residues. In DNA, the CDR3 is TGTGCCAGCAGCAAAGAAATGGGGCTAGCCAAAAACATTCAGTACTTC. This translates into CASSKEMGLAKNIQYF.

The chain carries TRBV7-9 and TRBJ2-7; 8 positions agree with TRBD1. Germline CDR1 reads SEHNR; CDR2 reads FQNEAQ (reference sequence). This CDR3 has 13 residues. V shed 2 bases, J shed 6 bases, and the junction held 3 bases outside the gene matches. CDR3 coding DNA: TGTGCCAGCAGCTTATATCAGGGGGCCGAGCAGTACTTC. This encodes CASSLYQGAEQYF.

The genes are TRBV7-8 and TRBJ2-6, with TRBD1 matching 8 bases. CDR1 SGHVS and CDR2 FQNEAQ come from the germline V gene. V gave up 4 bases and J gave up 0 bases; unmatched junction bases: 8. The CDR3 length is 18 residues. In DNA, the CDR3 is TGTGCCAGCAGCTACGCCGGGACAGGATCCTCTGGGGCCAACGTCCTGACTTTC. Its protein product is CASSYAGTGSSGANVLTF. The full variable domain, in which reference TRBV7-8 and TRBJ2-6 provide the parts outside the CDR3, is GAGVSQSPRYKVAKRGQDVALRCDPISGHVSLFWYQQALGQGPEFLTYFQNEAQLDKSGLPSDRFFAERPEGSVSTLKIQRTQQEDSAVYLCASSYAGTGSSGANVLTFGAGSRLTVL.

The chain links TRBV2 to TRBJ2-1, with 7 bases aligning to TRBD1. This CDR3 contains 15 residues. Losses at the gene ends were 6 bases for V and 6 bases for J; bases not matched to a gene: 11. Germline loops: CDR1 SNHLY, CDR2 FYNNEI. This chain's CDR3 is CASRVPGTELNEQFF. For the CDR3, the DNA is TGTGCCAGCAGAGTTCCCGGGACAGAACTCAATGAGCAGTTCTTC.

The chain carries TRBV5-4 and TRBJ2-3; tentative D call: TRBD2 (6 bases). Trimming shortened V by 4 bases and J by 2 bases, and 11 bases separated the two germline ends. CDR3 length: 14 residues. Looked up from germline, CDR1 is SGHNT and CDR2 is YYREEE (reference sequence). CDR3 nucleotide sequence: TGTGCCAGCAGCGAAACGGGAGACACAGATACGCAGTATTTT. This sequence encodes CASSETGDTDTQYF.

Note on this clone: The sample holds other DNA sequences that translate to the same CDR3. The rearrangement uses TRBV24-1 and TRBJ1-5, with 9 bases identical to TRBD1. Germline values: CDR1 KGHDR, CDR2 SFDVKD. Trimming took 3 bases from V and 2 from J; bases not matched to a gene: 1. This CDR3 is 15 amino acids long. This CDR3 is CATSDRTGGNQPQHF. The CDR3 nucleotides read TGTGCCACCAGTGATCGGACAGGGGGCAATCAGCCCCAGCATTTT.

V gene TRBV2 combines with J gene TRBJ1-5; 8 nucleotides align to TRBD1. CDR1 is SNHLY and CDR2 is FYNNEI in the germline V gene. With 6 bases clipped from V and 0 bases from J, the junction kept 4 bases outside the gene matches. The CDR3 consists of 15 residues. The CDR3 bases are TGTGCCAGCAGATTACAGGGGGGTAGCAATCAGCCCCAGCATTTT. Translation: CASRLQGGSNQPQHF.

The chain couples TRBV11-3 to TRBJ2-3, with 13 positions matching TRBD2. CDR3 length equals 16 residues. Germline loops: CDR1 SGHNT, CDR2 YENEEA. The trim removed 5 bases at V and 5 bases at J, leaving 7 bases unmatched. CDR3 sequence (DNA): TGTGCCAGCAGCCGCGAGGGACTAGCGGGGAGAGATACGCAGTATTTT. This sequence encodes CASSREGLAGRDTQYF.